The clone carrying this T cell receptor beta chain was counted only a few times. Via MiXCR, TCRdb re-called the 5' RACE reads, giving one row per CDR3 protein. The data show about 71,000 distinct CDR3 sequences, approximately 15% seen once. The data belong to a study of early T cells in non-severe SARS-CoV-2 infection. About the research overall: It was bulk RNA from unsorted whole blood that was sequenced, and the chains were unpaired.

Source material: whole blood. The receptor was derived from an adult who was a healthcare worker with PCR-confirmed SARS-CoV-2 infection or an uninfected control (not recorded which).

CDR3 DNA sequence: TGCAGCGTTGCCTACAGTGACGAGCAGTACTTC. Translated, it gives CSVAYSDEQYF. The chain employs TRBV29-1 and TRBJ2-7; D is uncertain. V lost 4 bases and J lost 5, with 9 bases in between. The CDR3 is made up of 11 amino acids. In germline, CDR1 is SQVTM, CDR2 ANQGSEA.